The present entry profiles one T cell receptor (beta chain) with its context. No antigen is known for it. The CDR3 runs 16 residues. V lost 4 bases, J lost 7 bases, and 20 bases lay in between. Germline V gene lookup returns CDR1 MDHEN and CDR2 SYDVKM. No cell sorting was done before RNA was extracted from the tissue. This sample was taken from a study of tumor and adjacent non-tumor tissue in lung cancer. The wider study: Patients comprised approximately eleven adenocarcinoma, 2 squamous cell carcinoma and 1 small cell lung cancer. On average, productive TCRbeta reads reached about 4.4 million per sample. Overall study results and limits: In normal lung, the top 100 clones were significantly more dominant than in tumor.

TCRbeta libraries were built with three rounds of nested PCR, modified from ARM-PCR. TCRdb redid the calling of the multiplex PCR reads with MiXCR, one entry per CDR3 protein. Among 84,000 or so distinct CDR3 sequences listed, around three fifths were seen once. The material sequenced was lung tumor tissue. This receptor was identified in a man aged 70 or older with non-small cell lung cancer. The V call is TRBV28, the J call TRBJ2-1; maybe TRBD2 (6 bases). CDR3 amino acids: CASSSRELPSGNEQFF. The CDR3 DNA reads TGTGCCAGCAGTTCTCGGGAGCTCCCCTCGGGAAATGAGCAGTTCTTC. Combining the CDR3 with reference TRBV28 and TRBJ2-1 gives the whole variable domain DVKVTQSSRYLVKRTGEKVFLECVQDMDHENMFWYRQDPGLGLRLIYFSYDVKMKEKGDIPEGYSVSREKKERFSLILESASTNQTSMYLCASSSRELPSGNEQFFGPGTRLTVL.